This T cell receptor (beta chain) was sequenced in a study of T cells expressing NK-cell markers (dated by TCRdb to the early 2020s). In the study overall: TCR beta-chain repertoires were profiled in sorted CD3+CD56+NKG2C+, CD3+CD56+NKG2C- and CD3+CD56-NKG2C+ T-cell subsets from roughly eight donors. Seven of the eight sequenced donors were HCMV-seropositive and one was HCMV-seronegative. The eight sequenced donors were randomly selected healthy volunteers, three men and five women. Sequencing of the libraries produced 2 x 150 bp reads on Illumina HiSeq 2000/2500, MiSeq or NextSeq. Overall results and qualifications from the work: Those dominant clonotypes were again the most abundant among CD3+CD56-NKG2C+ cells in a few donors, at roughly 25-65%. Whether the expanded NKG2C-expressing T cell clones were specific for HCMV antigens remained unclear. In five to seven donors, the dominant CD3+CD56+NKG2C+ clonotypes were among the top 10 CD8+ clonotypes and accounted for roughly 1.0-7.5% of CD8+ T cells.

About this clonotype: Which antigen it targets is not known.

CDR3 length: 17 amino acids, cysteine to phenylalanine. This entry has no DNA. Looking up the germline V gene yields CDR1 KGHDR and CDR2 SFDVKD. Sequencing instrument: Illumina HiSeq 2000. The TCR beta cDNA libraries were made using 5'RACE template switching, a step that added both a universal primer site and unique molecular identifiers. cDNA synthesis was primed from the TCR beta constant segment and was followed by two successive PCR amplification steps. For the original study's pipeline: MIGEC was used to demultiplex reads and group reads by UMI, and MiTCR was used to assemble and quantify clonotypes. To exclude erroneous sequences, any TCR cDNA sequence not supported by at least two reads was discarded. The tcR package was used for downstream repertoire analysis, and clonotypes were matched between fractions using CDR3 nucleotide sequence together with V segment. Antigen specificity was annotated against VDJdb with VDJmatch, allowing one amino acid substitution in CDR3. The reads were reprocessed in TCRdb, with one entry per CDR3 protein sequence and no accompanying DNA. The V and J calls were determined by TCRdb, not by the authors. The record for this sample contains over 350,000 distinct CDR3 sequences. The ten largest clones capture about 10% of the sample.

HCMV-specific IgG was detected in serum with a commercial ELISA kit to determine HCMV serostatus. Peripheral blood mononuclear cells were isolated from blood by Ficoll density gradient centrifugation. The sample taken for sequencing was blood T cells: a sorted CD56 or NKG2C T cell subset, CD4+ or CD8+ T cells, or bulk PBMC T cells (not recorded which). The clonotype was recovered from a woman aged 45-60 years in good health. Donor details come from another sample of the same person, matched by shared clones. Here the chain combines TRBV24-1 and TRBJ2-5; TCRdb selects TRBD2, and the lack of DNA leaves this call unchecked. The CDR3 region: CATSDPSGTRSKETQYF.